Following are 18 T cell receptor beta chains from one sample sequenced in a study of identical twins. From the 5' RACE reads, TCRdb called clonotypes with MiXCR, one entry per CDR3 protein. Here the sample spans 210,000 or so distinct CDR3 sequences, approximately 16% being singletons. This sample also appeared in a second study, on T cells expressing NK-cell markers.

The sequencing sample was made of CD8+ T cells sorted from blood. These TCRs come from a woman aged 18-29 years in good health.

The V call is TRBV13, the J call TRBJ2-2; D not certain. V was shortened by 1 base and J by 4 bases, with 7 bases between the two germline ends. In germline, CDR1 is PRHDT, CDR2 FYEKMQ (reference sequence). This CDR3 has 14 residues. As DNA, the CDR3 is TGTGCCAGCAGCTTAGATCCAGGCACCGGGGAGCTGTTTTTT. Its translation is CASSLDPGTGELFF.

V gene TRBV4-1 combines with J gene TRBJ1-2; 7 nucleotides line up with TRBD1. The CDR3 extends over 16 amino acids. The J segment lost 2 bases and the V segment lost 2 bases, leaving 8 bases of the junction unmatched. In germline, CDR1 is MGHRA, CDR2 YSYEKL. This CDR3 is CASSQIGTARNYGYTF. The CDR3 nucleotides read TGCGCCAGCAGCCAAATAGGGACAGCTCGAAACTATGGCTACACCTTC.

This clonotype has a handful of counts. The V gene is TRBV5-1, the J gene TRBJ1-4; D unclear. Per the germline V gene, CDR1 is SGHRS and CDR2 is YFSETQ. V was clipped by 0 bases and J by 6 bases, with 12 bases between them. CDR3 length: 15 residues. The chain's CDR3 is CASSLGEVRYEKLFF. For the CDR3, the DNA is TGCGCCAGCAGCTTGGGCGAGGTTCGGTATGAAAAACTGTTTTTT.

CDR3 nucleotide sequence: TGTGCCAGCAGCCCCGAAGGATGGGGGCTAACGGATACGCAGTATTTT. Translating gives CASSPEGWGLTDTQYF. This chain joins TRBV7-9 and TRBJ2-3; a possible D gene is TRBD1 (6 bases). The germline V gene has CDR1 SEHNR and CDR2 FQNEAQ (reference sequence). This CDR3 is 16 amino acids long. V gave up 5 bases and J gave up 6 bases, with 21 bases separating them.

This clonotype was counted a few times. In nucleotides, the CDR3 is TGTGCCAGCAGTCCTACAGGGGAAGGGCAGTTCTTC. Protein sequence: CASSPTGEGQFF. This sequence joins TRBV12-3 or TRBV12-4 and TRBJ2-1; 7 bases fit TRBD1. Unmatched junction bases numbered 7, after V lost 5 bases and J lost 12 bases. CDR3 length: 12 residues.

The chain joins TRBV12-5 to TRBJ2-1; perhaps TRBD1 as D (5 bases). V was cut by 3 bases and J by 4 bases, with 10 bases left in between. The CDR3 totals 14 residues. Germline V gene sequence: CDR1 LGHNT, CDR2 FRNRAP. The chain's CDR3 is CASGLPDRYNEQFF. CDR3 DNA: TGTGCTAGTGGTTTACCCGACAGATACAATGAGCAGTTCTTC.

The table lists this clonotype with many counts. The chain links TRBV6-5 to TRBJ1-1, with D uncertain. Per germline, CDR1 MNHEY and CDR2 SVGAGI. The CDR3 covers 11 residues. Trimming pared 6 bases from V and 7 bases from J, leaving 9 bases between. Here the CDR3 DNA reads TGTGCCAGCAGCTTAGGCGTTGAAGCTTTCTTT. It specifies CASSLGVEAFF.

The sample holds many counts of this clonotype. The rearrangement joins TRBV3-1 to TRBJ2-1; D not certain. Trimming removed 0 bases from V and 0 bases from J, with 12 bases in between. Germline lookup yields CDR1 LGHDT and CDR2 YNNKEL (reference sequence). This CDR3 is 17 amino acids long. DNA of the CDR3: TGTGCCAGCAGCCAAGAAGAAGCGCTAAGCTCCTACAATGAGCAGTTCTTC. This encodes CASSQEEALSSYNEQFF.

This clonotype has just a few counts. The chain employs TRBV7-9 and TRBJ2-1, with TRBD2 as a possible D gene (6 bases). The V end lost 1 base, the J end lost 6 bases, and 13 bases lay between the germline ends. The CDR3 runs to 15 residues. Per the germline V gene, CDR1 is SEHNR and CDR2 is FQNEAQ (reference sequence). For the CDR3, the DNA is TGTGCCAGCAGCTTAGTCGGGAGCGAGACCAATGAGCAGTTCTTC. Its translation is CASSLVGSETNEQFF.

This chain joins TRBV12-3 or TRBV12-4 and TRBJ1-2; 9 bases fit TRBD1. J lost 8 bases, V lost 8 bases, and 9 bases had no gene match. CDR3 length equals 13 residues. CDR3 bases: TGTGCCAGCCGGGACAGGGATGATGTCGGCTACACCTTC. Translated, it gives CASRDRDDVGYTF.

This clonotype was counted a few times. The J gene is TRBJ2-2, the V gene TRBV12-3 or TRBV12-4, with D maybe TRBD2 (5 bases). This CDR3 has 12 amino acids. Trimming removed 7 bases at V and 7 bases at J, with 10 bases between. CDR3 nucleotides: TGTGCCAGCACTCCGGCGGGCGGGGAGCTGTTTTTT. This encodes CASTPAGGELFF.

V and J are TRBV11-2 and TRBJ2-1; no definite D call. CDR3 size: 14 residues. Germline loops: CDR1 SGHAT, CDR2 FQNNGV. V dropped 5 bases and J dropped 3 bases, with 11 bases sitting between them. The CDR3 nucleotides read TGTGCCAGCAGCCCGCCGAGTGGCTACAATGAGCAGTTCTTC. It is translated as CASSPPSGYNEQFF.

This clonotype was counted a few times. V is TRBV10-3 and J is TRBJ2-2, with D possibly TRBD2 on 5 matching bases. V lost 5 bases to trimming and J lost 5 bases, with 15 bases between them. Germline V gene data show CDR1 as ENHRY and CDR2 as SYGVKD. The length of the CDR3 is 15 residues. The CDR3, as DNA: TGTGCCATCAGTCTATCCGGAGGTACTACCGGGGAGCTGTTTTTT. Translating gives CAISLSGGTTGELFF.

This chain uses TRBV20-1 with TRBJ2-7, with 10 bases that match TRBD2. V trimming: 0 bases; J trimming: 0 bases; junction bases outside the gene matches: 2. The CDR3 has 15 amino acids. Germline V gene sequence: CDR1 DFQATT, CDR2 SNEGSKA (reference sequence). The DNA for the CDR3 is TGCAGTGCTAGAGATACTAGCGGGATCTCCTACGAGCAGTACTTC. Amino acids: CSARDTSGISYEQYF.

This clonotype was detected only once. The chain uses TRBV27 and TRBJ2-7; D is possibly TRBD1 (6 bases). The germline gives CDR1 MNHEY, CDR2 SMNVEV (reference sequence). V lost 5 bases and J 3 bases, leaving 20 bases between the germline ends. The CDR3 is made up of 16 amino acids. The CDR3 bases are TGTGCCAGCAGTCCTACCCCGTACAGGGTGATCTACGAGCAGTACTTC. Protein product: CASSPTPYRVIYEQYF.

This clonotype has only a few counts. This rearrangement joins TRBV12-3 or TRBV12-4 to TRBJ1-6; no firm D call. Deletions cut 1 base from V and 10 bases from J, with 5 bases between. The CDR3 loop spans 12 amino acids. CDR3 nucleotide sequence: TGTGCCAGCAGTTTAGGTGGCTCACCCCTCCACTTT. Protein product: CASSLGGSPLHF.

With regard to this clonotype: An end of the junction differs from the germline gene, which may be a read error. The rearrangement links TRBV7-2 to TRBJ2-2, with TRBD2 as a possible D gene (6 bases). The CDR3 covers 15 residues. Germline assignment: CDR1 SGHTA and CDR2 FQGNSA. Here the CDR3 reads CPSSLDGRNTGELFF. The CDR3 coding sequence is TGTCCCAGCAGCTTGGACGGGAGGAACACCGGGGAGCTGTTTTTT.

This clonotype has more than one count but fewer than ten. This sequence joins TRBV9 and TRBJ2-1, with D possibly TRBD1 on 5 matching bases. The CDR3 sequence is 15 residues long. Germline CDR1 SGDLS, CDR2 YYNGEE. Between the trimmed V and J ends, which lost 3 bases and 4 bases, there was a span of 14 bases. CDR3 in amino acids: CASSAQGLGYNEQFF. CDR3 bases: TGTGCCAGCAGCGCCCAGGGTTTGGGATACAATGAGCAGTTCTTC.